Sequencing of this TCR beta chain was carried out in a study of blood T cell repertoires in COVID-19. The table lists this clone with a count of one. Trimming removed 5 bases from V and 0 bases from J, with 15 bases in between. The CDR3 has 16 amino acids. Per the germline V gene, CDR1 is SGHDT and CDR2 is YYEEEE. The data were produced by immunoSEQ multiplex PCR, yet TCRdb's version contains in-frame clones alone and is incomplete. Found here are 60,000 to 70,000 clones, over 75% of them singletons; the top ten hold roughly 40%. This TCR came from a woman in her fifties or sixties with COVID-19, enrolled during active disease. The J gene is TRBJ2-1, the V gene TRBV5-6; D unclear. Input material: peripheral blood. CDR3 sequence: CASSYITGRSYNEQFF. CDR3 DNA sequence: TGTGCCAGCAGTTATATTACCGGTCGCTCCTACAATGAGCAGTTCTTC.